One and the same sample provided the 23 T cell receptor beta chains below, sequenced in a study of neoadjuvant anti-PD-1 for oral cavity cancer (dated by TCRdb to the early 2020s). The library was prepared using the immunoSEQ multiplex PCR assay. As stored in TCRdb, this immuneACCESS dataset retains in-frame rearrangements with V and J assigned. A fraction of the clones does not appear; measured against another copy, unresolved V genes explain less than half of the discrepancy, and the remainder lacks a known reason. The sample table records approximately 13,000 clones; around 74% of these occur just once. The ten largest clones take up 2.5% to 3% of the sample. What this sample's time point label stands for: after neoadjuvant nivolumab, at surgical resection. This specimen consisted of PBMCs, obtained after nivolumab (anti-PD-1) treatment. Receptors were obtained from a person between 40 and 79 years old with oral cavity squamous cell carcinoma.

This sequence joins TRBV2 and TRBJ2-3; 7 nucleotides line up with TRBD2. The junction had 3 bases not matched to a gene; V was cut back by 2 bases and J by 1 base. CDR1 and CDR2 from the germline V gene are SNHLY and FYNNEI. The CDR3 length is 15 residues. CDR3: CASSELTSGTDTQYF. In DNA form, the CDR3 reads TGTGCCAGCAGTGAATTAACTAGCGGCACAGATACGCAGTATTTT.

V is TRBV15 and J is TRBJ2-4; the match to TRBD2 covers 7 bases. The ends lost 0 bases at V and 6 bases at J; junction bases unmatched: 8. CDR3 length equals 16 residues. Germline CDR1 reads LNHNV; CDR2 reads YYDKDF (reference sequence). The CDR3 DNA reads TGTGCCACCAGCAGAGACCCCGGACCGGGGGGAAACATTCAGTACTTC. This sequence encodes CATSRDPGPGGNIQYF.

This clone was detected only once. The genes are TRBV4-1 and TRBJ1-5; D unresolved. Germline CDR1 is MGHRA and CDR2 is YSYEKL. The CDR3 length is 21 residues. The V end was cut by 10 bases, the J end by 0 bases, with 34 bases between. The CDR3 DNA reads TGCGCCAAAACTTCGCGGGCTACCCATGTATCCCCCGCTTATAGCAATCAGCCCCAGCATTTT. It specifies CAKTSRATHVSPAYSNQPQHF.

The gene calls are TRBV5-1 and TRBJ2-7; D gene unclear. The CDR3 loop spans 13 amino acids. V gave up 4 bases and J gave up 5 bases, with 13 bases separating them. Germline loops: CDR1 SGHRS, CDR2 YFSETQ. The CDR3 protein is CASSIGTVNEQYF. As DNA, the CDR3 is TGCGCCAGCAGCATTGGAACCGTCAACGAGCAGTACTTC.

This clone has just a few counts. The chain combines TRBV27 with TRBJ1-5, with 8 bases that match TRBD1. Trimming cost V 6 bases and J 1 base; bases outside gene matches: 5. Germline assignment: CDR1 MNHEY and CDR2 SMNVEV (reference sequence). The CDR3 totals 15 residues. The CDR3, as DNA: TGTGCCAGCAGCCAGGGGGCGGGGAGCAATCAGCCCCAGCATTTT. This sequence encodes CASSQGAGSNQPQHF.

This rearrangement joins TRBV6-5 to TRBJ1-1; a possible D gene is TRBD1 (5 bases). Germline values: CDR1 MNHEY, CDR2 SVGAGI. This CDR3 contains 13 residues. V was shortened by 10 bases and J by 0 bases, with 12 bases between the two germline ends. The CDR3 region has the DNA TGTGCCACCAGGGTACTTATGAACACTGAAGCTTTCTTT. Protein: CATRVLMNTEAFF.

The rearrangement uses TRBV15 and TRBJ2-7, with 11 bases identical to TRBD2. The CDR3 has 16 residues. The germline V gene has CDR1 LNHNV and CDR2 YYDKDF (reference sequence). V trimming: 2 bases; J trimming: 5 bases; junction bases outside the gene matches: 8. The CDR3 region has the DNA TGTGCCACCAGCAGATCCAGACTAGCGGGATCTGACGAGCAGTACTTC. It codes for CATSRSRLAGSDEQYF.

This clone was seen a few times. Here the CDR3 DNA reads TGTGCCTGGAGTGTGAGAGGACAGGGGGGACAGGGAAGGGGCTACACCTTC. Translated: CAWSVRGQGGQGRGYTF. V gene TRBV30 combines with J gene TRBJ1-2; TRBD1 matches 10 bases. The germline gives CDR1 GTSNPN, CDR2 SVGIG (reference sequence). Germline trimming cut 0 bases from V and 8 bases from J; bases unmatched to any gene: 15. CDR3 size: 17 residues.

This clone was counted a few times. The J gene is TRBJ2-2, the V gene TRBV6-1; the D is unclear. Germline CDR1 and CDR2: MNHNS and SASEGT. This CDR3 has 14 residues. V lost 10 bases and J lost 2, with 14 bases in between. The CDR3 spells CATSGVLNTGELFF. The CDR3 nucleotides read TGTGCCACCTCAGGAGTGCTCAACACCGGGGAGCTGTTTTTT.

The chain couples TRBV18 to TRBJ2-7, with D possibly being TRBD2 (6 bases). The germline V gene encodes CDR1 KGHSH and CDR2 LQKENI. CDR3 length: 13 amino acids. The V end was cut by 4 bases, the J end by 2 bases, with 9 bases between. In DNA, the CDR3 is TGTGCCAGCTCACGCGGGGTCGCCTACGAGCAGTACTTC. Its translation: CASSRGVAYEQYF.

The V gene is TRBV25-1, the J gene TRBJ1-4; no clear D gene. Germline loops: CDR1 MGHDK, CDR2 SYGVNS. The CDR3 runs 13 residues. The V gene lost 7 bases and the J gene lost 0 bases, with 6 bases spanning the gap. CDR3 sequence reads: CASTATTNEKLFF. The CDR3 coding sequence is TGTGCCAGCACTGCCACAACTAATGAAAAACTGTTTTTT.

The CDR3 loop reads CASSRLLGDEQFF. CDR3 bases: TGTGCCAGTAGTAGATTACTAGGAGATGAGCAGTTCTTC. The gene calls are TRBV19 and TRBJ2-1; D is possibly TRBD2 (5 bases). The CDR3 covers 13 residues. The ends were cut back, 4 bases at V and 8 bases at J, with 12 bases in the middle. The germline V gene encodes CDR1 LNHDA and CDR2 SQIVND (reference sequence).

This rearrangement joins TRBV7-9 to TRBJ1-4; no definite D call. The CDR3 totals 15 residues. Germline CDR1 reads SEHNR; CDR2 reads FQNEAQ (reference sequence). V was shortened by 3 bases and J by 0 bases, with 8 bases between the two germline ends. The CDR3 spells CASSFPSTTNEKLFF. The CDR3 bases are TGTGCCAGCAGCTTCCCCTCAACAACTAATGAAAAACTGTTTTTT.

This chain links TRBV11-3 with TRBJ2-3; the match to TRBD2 covers 14 bases. V trimming: 5 bases; J trimming: 5 bases; junction bases outside the gene matches: 3. The CDR3 has 15 residues. Germline CDR1 reads SGHNT; CDR2 reads YENEEA. CDR3 sequence (DNA): TGTGCCAGCAGCCCCGGGACTAGCGGGAGAGATACGCAGTATTTT. It is translated as CASSPGTSGRDTQYF.

This clone was counted once. V usage is TRBV25-1 and J usage is TRBJ1-1; perhaps TRBD1 as D (6 bases). V shed 8 bases and J shed 0 bases, with 16 bases lying between them. Germline lookup yields CDR1 MGHDK and CDR2 SYGVNS. The CDR3 has 15 residues. The CDR3 is CASRPPTGLNTEAFF. CDR3 nucleotide sequence: TGTGCCAGCCGACCTCCGACAGGATTGAACACTGAAGCTTTCTTT.

The genes are TRBV4-2 and TRBJ1-3; D unclear. Germline V gene sequence: CDR1 LGHNA, CDR2 YNFKEQ. The germline V and J ends were trimmed by 2 bases and 0 bases, with 11 bases remaining between them. CDR3 length: 16 residues. For the CDR3, the DNA is TGTGCCAGCAGCCAAACACCAGCATTCTCTGGAAACACCATATATTTT. Residues: CASSQTPAFSGNTIYF.

The V gene is TRBV15, the J gene TRBJ1-5, with a tentative D call TRBD1 (5 bases). Trimming took 3 bases from V and 5 from J, leaving 8 bases between them. In germline, CDR1 is LNHNV, CDR2 YYDKDF (reference sequence). The length of the CDR3 is 13 residues. The CDR3 spells CATSRAGHQPQHF. CDR3 coding DNA: TGTGCCACCAGCAGGGCAGGGCATCAGCCCCAGCATTTT.

This chain connects TRBV7-9 to TRBJ1-2; 8 nucleotides agree with TRBD1. V trimming: 5 bases; J trimming: 6 bases; junction bases outside the gene matches: 14. The CDR3 totals 16 residues. Germline CDR1 is SEHNR and CDR2 is FQNEAQ (reference sequence). CDR3 bases: TGTGCCAGCAGCCAAGAAACCGGGACAGGCTTTGATGGCTACACCTTC. This translates into CASSQETGTGFDGYTF.

This sequence joins TRBV10-3 and TRBJ2-7, with no clear D. CDR3 length: 13 amino acids. Between the trimmed V and J ends, which lost 3 bases and 1 base, there was a span of 7 bases. Germline lookup yields CDR1 ENHRY and CDR2 SYGVKD. The chain's CDR3 is CAISEGPSYEQYF. For the CDR3, the DNA is TGTGCCATCAGTGAAGGGCCATCCTACGAGCAGTACTTC.

The chain is built from TRBV15 and TRBJ2-1; TRBD1 aligns across 11 bases. Germline loops: CDR1 LNHNV, CDR2 YYDKDF (reference sequence). Trimming removed 5 bases from V and 9 bases from J; junction bases left unmatched: 9. This CDR3 spans 15 amino acids. CDR3 loop: CATSFPGQGAGEQFF. The CDR3 coding sequence is TGTGCCACCAGCTTCCCAGGACAGGGGGCGGGTGAGCAGTTCTTC.

This chain uses TRBV5-1 with TRBJ2-1; TRBD2 might be the D (6 bases). This CDR3 spans 15 amino acids. From germline, CDR1 is SGHRS and CDR2 YFSETQ. V lost 4 bases, J lost 3 bases, and 14 bases lay in between. Here the CDR3 DNA reads TGCGCCAGCAGCCCGATAATAGCGGACTACAATGAGCAGTTCTTC. This codes for CASSPIIADYNEQFF.

The chain uses TRBV7-9 and TRBJ2-1; D unclear. V gave up 1 base and J gave up 9 bases, with 7 bases separating them. This CDR3 contains 12 residues. Per the germline V gene, CDR1 is SEHNR and CDR2 is FQNEAQ (reference sequence). CDR3 coding DNA: TGTGCCAGCAGCTTAGTCCTCCGTGAGCAGTTCTTC. Its protein product is CASSLVLREQFF. The variable domain in full, with the rest retrieved from reference TRBV7-9 and TRBJ2-1, is DTGVSQNPRHKITKRGQNVTFRCDPISEHNRLYWYRQTLGQGPEFLTYFQNEAQLEKSRLLSDRFSAERPKGSFSTLEIQRTEQGDSAMYLCASSLVLREQFFGPGTRLTVL.

The chain joins TRBV6-5 to TRBJ2-7, with D unresolved. The CDR3 has 13 residues. Germline lookup yields CDR1 MNHEY and CDR2 SVGAGI. The ends were cut back, 6 bases at V and 5 bases at J, with 14 bases in the middle. The chain's CDR3 is CASRDVLGHEQYF. The CDR3 nucleotides are TGTGCCAGCAGAGACGTTCTCGGCCACGAGCAGTACTTC.